The source of this T cell receptor beta chain is a study of identical twins. The CDR3 totals 14 residues. V was clipped by 5 bases and J by 6 bases, with 13 bases between them. TCRdb passed the 5' RACE reads through MiXCR, listing each CDR3 protein once. This sample has under 1 million distinct CDR3 sequences, with over 9% found just once. Ten or more counts support this clonotype. These data are also associated with another study on yellow fever vaccine responses in identical twins.

The specimen was PBMCs. The clonotype originates from a woman younger than 30 in good health. This chain links TRBV12-3 or TRBV12-4 with TRBJ2-2, with D maybe TRBD2 (7 bases). The CDR3 region is CASSVTRGPGELFF. The DNA for the CDR3 is TGTGCCAGCAGTGTGACGCGGGGGCCCGGGGAGCTGTTTTTT.